A single sample is the source of the 23 T cell receptor beta chains below, sequenced in a study of identical twins. A single record per CDR3 protein comes from TCRdb applying MiXCR to the 5' RACE reads. The sample lists about 280,000 distinct CDR3 sequences, about 8.9% occurring once. This sample also appeared in a second study, on yellow fever vaccine responses in identical twins.

Sequenced sample: memory (CD45RO+) T cells sorted from blood. These TCRs come from a woman younger than 30 in good health.

This clonotype turned up a few times. The chain joins TRBV20-1 to TRBJ1-5; the match to TRBD1 covers 7 bases. The CDR3 length is 13 residues. J lost 6 bases, V lost 6 bases, and 8 bases had no gene match. CDR1 is DFQATT and CDR2 is SNEGSKA in the germline V gene (reference sequence). The CDR3 here is CSAVIGGGQPQHF. CDR3 DNA sequence: TGCAGTGCCGTTATAGGGGGCGGTCAGCCCCAGCATTTT.

This clonotype was detected only a few times. V gene TRBV7-2 combines with J gene TRBJ2-2; tentatively, D is TRBD2 (5 bases). Trimming shortened V by 5 bases and J by 2 bases, and 15 bases separated the two germline ends. Germline values: CDR1 SGHTA, CDR2 FQGNSA. The CDR3 length is 16 residues. The CDR3 protein is CASSAHRGPNTGELFF. CDR3 sequence (DNA): TGTGCCAGCAGCGCTCACCGAGGGCCCAACACCGGGGAGCTGTTTTTT.

This clonotype came up a few times. The V and J genes are TRBV20-1 and TRBJ2-1; 9 bases align to TRBD2. Per germline, CDR1 DFQATT and CDR2 SNEGSKA (reference sequence). The trim removed 1 base at V and 8 bases at J, leaving 6 bases unmatched. CDR3 length: 14 residues. The CDR3 DNA reads TGCAGTGCTAGAGCTAGCGGGGCCACGGATGAGCAGTTCTTC. The encoded protein is CSARASGATDEQFF.

This clonotype turned up a few times. This chain joins TRBV7-6 and TRBJ2-5; TRBD2 matches 7 bases. The V gene's germline CDR1 is SGHVS and CDR2 FNYEAQ. V shed 2 bases, J shed 4 bases, and the junction held 4 bases outside the gene matches. The CDR3 consists of 14 residues. The CDR3 protein is CASSLFGGRETQYF. CDR3 coding DNA: TGTGCCAGCAGCTTATTCGGGGGGAGAGAGACCCAGTACTTC.

This clonotype occurred a few times. The rearrangement uses TRBV5-1 and TRBJ2-7; D remains ambiguous. Germline-derived CDR1 and CDR2 are SGHRS and YFSETQ. The CDR3 is 13 amino acids. V lost 0 bases to trimming and J lost 5 bases, with 9 bases between them. The CDR3 here is CASSLEPGNEQYV. DNA for the CDR3: TGCGCCAGCAGCTTGGAACCGGGTAACGAGCAGTACGTC.

This clonotype was detected many times. The V gene is TRBV12-3 or TRBV12-4, the J gene TRBJ2-1; TRBD2 matches at 13 bases. This CDR3 spans 15 amino acids. Germline trimming cut 3 bases from V and 5 bases from J; bases unmatched to any gene: 1. DNA for the CDR3: TGTGCCAGCAGTTTTGGGACTAGCGGGAACAATGAGCAGTTCTTC. Protein sequence: CASSFGTSGNNEQFF.

This clonotype occurred a few times. The chain couples TRBV19 to TRBJ1-1; the D is unclear. Germline assignment: CDR1 LNHDA and CDR2 SQIVND (reference sequence). The CDR3 extends over 12 amino acids. Deletions cut 7 bases from V and 4 bases from J, with 10 bases between. CDR3 loop: CASIRFPTEAFF. The CDR3 DNA reads TGTGCCAGTATCAGGTTTCCCACTGAAGCTTTCTTT.

The chain is built from TRBV12-3 or TRBV12-4 and TRBJ2-5; TRBD1 is a possible D gene (5 bases). The CDR3 has 13 residues. Trimming took off 2 bases at V and 5 bases at J, with 9 bases between the two ends. CDR3: CASSLRGGETQYF. The CDR3 DNA reads TGTGCCAGCAGTTTAAGGGGTGGGGAGACCCAGTACTTC.

At least ten counts were recorded for this clonotype. The V gene is TRBV5-1, the J gene TRBJ1-2; D not certain. The ends were cut back, 4 bases at V and 4 bases at J, with 14 bases in the middle. Germline V lookup: CDR1 SGHRS, CDR2 YFSETQ. There are 14 residues in the CDR3. The CDR3 DNA reads as TGCGCCAGCAGCATCGGTGAAATTGCCTATGGCTACACCTTC. It specifies CASSIGEIAYGYTF.

This clonotype was observed a few times. The rearrangement uses TRBV20-1 and TRBJ1-2; 7 nucleotides line up with TRBD1. Germline trimming cut 3 bases from V and 6 bases from J; bases unmatched to any gene: 7. This CDR3 spans 13 amino acids. CDR1 is DFQATT and CDR2 is SNEGSKA in the germline V gene (reference sequence). The CDR3 spells CSASIGQADGYTF. CDR3 DNA sequence: TGCAGTGCTAGTATCGGACAGGCGGATGGCTACACCTTC.

CDR3 amino acids: CASSLDSWNEQFF. The CDR3 DNA is TGTGCCAGCAGCTTAGATTCGTGGAATGAGCAGTTCTTC. This chain links TRBV7-2 with TRBJ2-1; D uncertain. Germline lookup yields CDR1 SGHTA and CDR2 FQGNSA. Between the trimmed V and J ends, which lost 1 base and 7 bases, there was a span of 8 bases. The CDR3 loop spans 13 amino acids.

This chain links TRBV5-6 with TRBJ2-5; D gene unclear. This CDR3 is built from 15 residues. V was pared by 1 base and J by 5 bases, with 15 bases between. Germline lookup yields CDR1 SGHDT and CDR2 YYEEEE. The CDR3 is CASSLQRPLGETQYF. In nucleotides, the CDR3 is TGTGCCAGCAGCTTGCAACGGCCCCTGGGTGAGACCCAGTACTTC.

The chain uses TRBV20-1 and TRBJ2-7, with D uncertain. This CDR3 has 10 amino acids. V lost 3 bases, J lost 7 bases, and 7 bases lay in between. Germline V lookup: CDR1 DFQATT, CDR2 SNEGSKA (reference sequence). The CDR3 nucleotides read TGCAGTGCTAGTACCGCAGAGCAGTACGTC. Translating gives CSASTAEQYV.

This clonotype was picked up many times. The chain couples TRBV4-1 to TRBJ2-1; D is perhaps TRBD2 (5 bases). Germline V gene sequence: CDR1 MGHRA, CDR2 YSYEKL. This CDR3 is built from 15 residues. V lost 1 base, J lost 4 bases, and 11 bases lay in between. CDR3 bases: TGCGCCAGCAGCCAAGGGGAGAACTCTTACAATGAGCAGTTCTTC. Its translation: CASSQGENSYNEQFF.

This clonotype was seen many times. The V gene is TRBV5-1, the J gene TRBJ2-7; D perhaps matches TRBD1 (6 bases). V was pared by 1 base and J by 1 base, with 15 bases between. The CDR3 runs to 16 residues. The V gene's germline CDR1 is SGHRS and CDR2 YFSETQ. CDR3 DNA: TGCGCCAGCAGCTTGTTTTGGGGACATCCATCCTACGAGCAGTACGTC. Its translation is CASSLFWGHPSYEQYV.

This clonotype was observed a handful of times. The rearrangement uses TRBV21-1 and TRBJ2-2; the D call TRBD1 from the table was never checked on the DNA. TRBV21-1 is a recognized pseudogene. CDR3 length: 16 amino acids. For the CDR3, the DNA is TGTGCCAGCAGCACCGAAACGGACAGGGACTCCGGGGAGCTGTTTTTT. This sequence encodes CASSTETDRDSGELFF.

The chain uses TRBV28 and TRBJ1-1, with 8 nucleotides matching TRBD1. J gave up 8 bases and V 7 bases, and 3 bases lay outside the gene matches. Germline values: CDR1 MDHEN, CDR2 SYDVKM. The CDR3 length is 11 residues. DNA for the CDR3: TGTGCCAGCAATAACAGGGGGGAAGCTTTCTTT. Its protein product is CASNNRGEAFF.

This clonotype was seen at least ten times. The chain couples TRBV3-1 to TRBJ2-7; 9 positions match TRBD1. The CDR3 covers 12 residues. The germline gives CDR1 LGHDT, CDR2 YNNKEL (reference sequence). Losses at the gene ends were 4 bases for V and 8 bases for J; bases not matched to a gene: 3. The chain's CDR3 is CASSRTGEKQYV. The DNA for the CDR3 is TGTGCCAGCAGCCGGACAGGGGAGAAGCAGTACGTC.

This clonotype was seen many times. The gene calls are TRBV7-2 and TRBJ2-5; 7 bases are shared with TRBD1. Germline V lookup: CDR1 SGHTA, CDR2 FQGNSA. V lost 1 base, J lost 4 bases, and 9 bases stayed unmatched. There are 16 residues in the CDR3. This chain's CDR3 is CASSLGTGAVGETQYF. In nucleotides, the CDR3 is TGTGCCAGCAGCTTAGGAACAGGGGCAGTTGGAGAGACCCAGTACTTC.

This clonotype was detected many times. This chain connects TRBV24-1 to TRBJ2-5; D not resolved. The CDR3 extends over 14 amino acids. Germline assignment: CDR1 KGHDR and CDR2 SFDVKD. V was cut by 5 bases and J by 5 bases, with 14 bases left in between. The CDR3 bases are TGTGCCACCAGTGGAGGTCCTGAACGCGAGACCCAGTACTTC. The encoded protein is CATSGGPERETQYF.

This clonotype has a handful of counts. The chain has TRBV6-4 and TRBJ1-1, with TRBD1 identical over 8 bases. Looked up from germline, CDR1 is MRHNA and CDR2 is SNTAGT. The CDR3 is made up of 14 amino acids. V was pared by 6 bases and J by 4 bases, with 7 bases of the junction left unmatched. Here the CDR3 DNA reads TGTGCCAGCAGAATCGCTCAGGGGGCCACTGAAGCTTTCTTT. Amino acids: CASRIAQGATEAFF.

This clonotype was picked up many times. The chain has TRBV2 and TRBJ1-2, with D uncertain. The CDR3 covers 14 residues. Trimming pared 3 bases from V and 0 bases from J, leaving 8 bases between. The germline V gene encodes CDR1 SNHLY and CDR2 FYNNEI. CDR3: CASSDSSTNYGYTF. The DNA of the CDR3 is TGTGCCAGCAGTGACTCGTCGACTAACTATGGCTACACCTTC. The full variable domain, with the rest looked up from reference TRBV2 and TRBJ1-2, is EPEVTQTPSHQVTQMGQEVILRCVPISNHLYFYWYRQILGQKVEFLVSFYNNEISEKSEIFDDQFSVERPDGSNFTLKIRSTKLEDSAMYFCASSDSSTNYGYTFGSGTRLTVV.

This clonotype has more than one count but fewer than ten. As DNA, the CDR3 is TGTGCCAGCAGCTTAGCTAGCGGGGGACGCCTTGATGAGCAGTTCTTC. The encoded protein is CASSLASGGRLDEQFF. The chain links TRBV11-1 to TRBJ2-1, with 9 bases aligning to TRBD2. CDR3 length: 16 residues. V gave up 0 bases and J gave up 8 bases; unmatched junction bases: 8. CDR1 SGHAT and CDR2 FQDESV come from the germline V gene (reference sequence).